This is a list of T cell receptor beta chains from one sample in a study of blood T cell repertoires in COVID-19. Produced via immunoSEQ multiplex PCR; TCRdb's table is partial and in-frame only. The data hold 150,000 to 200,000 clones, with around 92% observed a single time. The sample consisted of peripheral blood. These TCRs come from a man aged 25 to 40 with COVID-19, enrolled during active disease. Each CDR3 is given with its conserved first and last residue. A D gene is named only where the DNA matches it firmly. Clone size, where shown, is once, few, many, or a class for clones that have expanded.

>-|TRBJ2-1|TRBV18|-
TGTGCCAGCTCACCACCCGGTCTGGCCGGCGGGAAGGGGTACAATGAGCAGTTCTTC
CASSPPGLAGGKGYNEQFF
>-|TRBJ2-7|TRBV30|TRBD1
TGTGCCTGGAGCCTAGACAGGGACCGCCGGTACTTC
CAWSLDRDRRYF
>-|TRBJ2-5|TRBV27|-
TGTGCCAGCAGGAGTCTATATACCCAGTACTTC
CASRSLYTQYF
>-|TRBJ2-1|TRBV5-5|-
TGTGCCAGCAGAGCCATAGCATCCTACAATGAGCAGTTCTTC
CASRAIASYNEQFF
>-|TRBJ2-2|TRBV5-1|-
TGCGCCAGCAGCTTGGGTCGGGAAACCGGGGAGCTGTTTTTT
CASSLGRETGELFF
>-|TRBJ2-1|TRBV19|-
TGTGCCAGTAGTAAACAAACAGTCTACAATGAGCAGTTCTTC
CASSKQTVYNEQFF
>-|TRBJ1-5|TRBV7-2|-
TGTGCCAGCAGCTTATCAGGACATCACAATCAGCCCCAGCATTTT
CASSLSGHHNQPQHF
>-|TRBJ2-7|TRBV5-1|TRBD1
TGCGCCAGCAGCTGGGACAGCTTCTACGAGCAGTACTTC
CASSWDSFYEQYF
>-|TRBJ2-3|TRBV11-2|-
TGTGCCAGCAGCTTAGGGACATATACTAGCACAGATACGCAGTATTTT
CASSLGTYTSTDTQYF
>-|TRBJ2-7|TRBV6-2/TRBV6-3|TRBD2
TGTGCCAGCAGTTTCTCCGGGACTAGTCTCGAGCAGTACTTC
CASSFSGTSLEQYF
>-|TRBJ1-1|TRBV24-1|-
TGTGCCACCAGTGATGGAGGGACTGAAGCTTTCTTT
CATSDGGTEAFF
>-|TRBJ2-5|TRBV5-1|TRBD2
TGCGCCAGCAGCCCGGGACTAGCGGATGGAGAGACCCAGTACTTC
CASSPGLADGETQYF
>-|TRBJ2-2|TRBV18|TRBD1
TGTGCCAGCTCATCACTCCGGGACAGCCTTAGAGGGGAGCTGTTTTTT
CASSSLRDSLRGELFF
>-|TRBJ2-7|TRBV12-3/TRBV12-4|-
TGTGCCAGCAGCCGGGTCCGCGAGCAGTACTTC
CASSRVREQYF
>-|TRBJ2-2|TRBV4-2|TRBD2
TGTGCCAGCAGCCAAGCCCCGGCTAGCGGGGGGGTTGGGGAGCTGTTTTTT
CASSQAPASGGVGELFF
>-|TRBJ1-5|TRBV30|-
TGTGCCTGGAGTCAGGGGTCAGGCAATCAGCCCCAGCATTTT
CAWSQGSGNQPQHF
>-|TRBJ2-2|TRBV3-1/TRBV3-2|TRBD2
TGTGCCAGCAGCCAACTTACTAGCGGGAAAAGGACCGGGGAGCTGTTTTTT
CASSQLTSGKRTGELFF
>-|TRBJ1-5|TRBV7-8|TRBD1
TGTGCCAGCAGCCCCCCGGGGACAGTCAATCAGCCCCAGCATTTT
CASSPPGTVNQPQHF
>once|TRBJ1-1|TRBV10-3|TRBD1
TGTGCCATCAGTGCAGGGGGCATGAACACTGAAGCTTTCTTT
CAISAGGMNTEAFF
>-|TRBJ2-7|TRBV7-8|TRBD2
TGTGCCAGCAGATATAGCGGGAGTCGGGAGCAGTACTTC
CASRYSGSREQYF
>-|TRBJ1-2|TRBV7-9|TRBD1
TGTGCCAGCAGCGCGACAGGGTCCAACTATGGCTACACCTTC
CASSATGSNYGYTF
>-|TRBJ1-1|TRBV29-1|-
TGCAGCGTATATAATAGGAACACTGAAGCTTTCTTT
CSVYNRNTEAFF
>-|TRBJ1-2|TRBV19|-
TGTGCCAGTAGTATGGTGGGAGTCTACACCTTC
CASSMVGVYTF
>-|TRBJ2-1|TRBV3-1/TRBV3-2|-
TGTGCCAGCAGCCAAGAAATATACGGGGAGGACTACAATGAGCAGTTCTTC
CASSQEIYGEDYNEQFF
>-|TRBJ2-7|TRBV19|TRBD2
TGTGCCAGTAGTGGTCTAGCGGGTTCCTACGAGCAGTACTTC
CASSGLAGSYEQYF
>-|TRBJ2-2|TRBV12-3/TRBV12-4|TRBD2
TGTGCCCTGGCGGGGGACACCGGGGAGCTGTTTTTT
CALAGDTGELFF
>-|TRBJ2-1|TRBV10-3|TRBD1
TGTGCCATCAGTGGTAGGGGACAGAGCTCCTACAATGAGCAGTTCTTC
CAISGRGQSSYNEQFF
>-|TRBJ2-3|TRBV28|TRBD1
TGTGCCAGCAGTTTAACAGGGGTAGGAGATACGCAGTATTTT
CASSLTGVGDTQYF
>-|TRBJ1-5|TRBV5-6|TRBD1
TGTGCCAGCAGCCTCGGACAGGGGGCGGGAAGCAGCAATCAGCCCCAGCATTTT
CASSLGQGAGSSNQPQHF
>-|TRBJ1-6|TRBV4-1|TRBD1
TGCGCCAGCAGCCTCAGAGGACAGGGAGTAGGATCACCCCTCCACTTT
CASSLRGQGVGSPLHF
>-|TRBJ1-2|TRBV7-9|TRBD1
TGTGCCAGCAGCGCCTCGACAGGGGGCAACAATGGCTACACCTTC
CASSASTGGNNGYTF
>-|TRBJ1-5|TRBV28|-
TGTGCCAGCAGTTTGTCTACAGCAGTAGGTCAGCCCCAGCATTTT
CASSLSTAVGQPQHF
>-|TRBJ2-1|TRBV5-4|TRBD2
TGTGCCAGCGGAAAGGCTAGCGGGGGGGCCTTGGAGCAGTTCTTC
CASGKASGGALEQFF
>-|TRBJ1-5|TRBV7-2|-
TGTGCCAGCAGCCCCGACATAGGGGTAATGGCCCAGCATTTT
CASSPDIGVMAQHF
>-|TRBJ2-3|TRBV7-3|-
TGTGCCAGCAGCGAAGCCACAGATACGCAGTATTTT
CASSEATDTQYF
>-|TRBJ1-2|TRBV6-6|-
TGTGCCAGCAGTTACCTAGGTGGTCCCTATGGCTACACCTTC
CASSYLGGPYGYTF
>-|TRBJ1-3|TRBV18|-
TGTGCCAGCTCACCAGGTCAGGGGCGCTCTGGAAACACCATATATTTT
CASSPGQGRSGNTIYF
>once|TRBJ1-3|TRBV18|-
TGTGCCAGCTCACCACCGGAGTCCTCTGGAAACACCATATATTTT
CASSPPESSGNTIYF
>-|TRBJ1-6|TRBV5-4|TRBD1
TGTGCCAGCAGCCGGGACAGGGTAAATTCACCCCTCCACTTT
CASSRDRVNSPLHF
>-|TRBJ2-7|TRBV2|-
TGTGCCAGCAGTGAGGAGACCGGGGATCTTTGGGAATACGAGCAGTACTTC
CASSEETGDLWEYEQYF
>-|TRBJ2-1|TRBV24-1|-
TGTGCCACCAGTGATACCAGAGGAGGCGAGCAGTTCTTC
CATSDTRGGEQFF
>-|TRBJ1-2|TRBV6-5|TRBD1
TGTGCCAGCAGCCAAAGCGGACAGGGCACCTATGGCTACACCTTC
CASSQSGQGTYGYTF
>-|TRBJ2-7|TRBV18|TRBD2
TGTGCCAGCTCGGGGGGACTAGCGGGAGTCAACGAGCAGTACTTC
CASSGGLAGVNEQYF
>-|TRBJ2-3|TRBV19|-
TGTGCCAGTAGTATAGACCTTTATGGCCACCTCGGGAACCCAGATACGCAGTATTTT
CASSIDLYGHLGNPDTQYF
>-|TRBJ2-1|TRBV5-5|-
TGTGCCAGCAGCTTGGCTGTAGGGGGAGAGCAGTTCTTC
CASSLAVGGEQFF
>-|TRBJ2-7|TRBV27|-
TGTGCCAGCAGTTTATCTCGAGACACCTACGAGCAGTACTTC
CASSLSRDTYEQYF
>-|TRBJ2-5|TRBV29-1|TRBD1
TGCAGCGGCCGGGACAGGGGGCCATGGGAGACCCAGTACTTC
CSGRDRGPWETQYF
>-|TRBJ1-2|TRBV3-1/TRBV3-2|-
TGTGCCAGCAGCCAAGATAGGAGGGCTTTCTATGGCTACACCTTC
CASSQDRRAFYGYTF
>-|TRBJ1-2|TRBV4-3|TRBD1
TGCGCCAGCAGCCCACAGGGGGTCAGGTATGGCTACACCTTC
CASSPQGVRYGYTF
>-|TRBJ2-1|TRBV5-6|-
TGTGCCAGCAGCTGGGGCGCCAAATCCAGGCACTACAATGAGCAGTTCTTC
CASSWGAKSRHYNEQFF
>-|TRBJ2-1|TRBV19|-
TGTGCCAGTAGTATTTGGCAGGGGTACCACAATGAGCAGTTCTTC
CASSIWQGYHNEQFF
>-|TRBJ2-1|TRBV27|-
TGTGCCAGCAGTTTATCATTGGGCCGGGAGCAGTTCTTC
CASSLSLGREQFF
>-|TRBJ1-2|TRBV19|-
TGTGCCAGTAGTATGAAGGCAAGGGGGAACTATGGCTACACCTTC
CASSMKARGNYGYTF
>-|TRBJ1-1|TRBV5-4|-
TGTGCCAGCAGCAAGGGACATCTGAACACTGAAGCTTTCTTT
CASSKGHLNTEAFF